These 20 T cell receptor beta chains originate from one sample sequenced in a study of T cells expressing NK-cell markers. TCRdb re-called the 5' RACE reads and gives one entry per CDR3 protein, without DNA. The ten most abundant clones cover under 1.5% of a sample with fewer than 550,000 distinct CDR3 sequences. The material sequenced was blood T cells: a sorted CD56 or NKG2C T cell subset, CD4+ or CD8+ T cells, or bulk PBMC T cells (not recorded which). These receptors were taken from a woman between 50 and 59 years old in good health.

V gene TRBV24-1 combines with J gene TRBJ1-2. Looked up from germline, CDR1 is KGHDR and CDR2 is SFDVKD. The length of the CDR3 is 13 residues. CDR3 region: CATSDSGKHGYTF.

This rearrangement joins TRBV2 to TRBJ2-2. The germline V gene has CDR1 SNHLY and CDR2 FYNNEI. This CDR3 contains 13 residues. The CDR3 here is CASSERRAGELFF.

This chain links TRBV29-1 with TRBJ1-2; as DNA is missing, the TRBD1 call by TCRdb cannot be tested. Per germline, CDR1 SQVTM and CDR2 ANQGSEA. CDR3 length: 11 amino acids. CDR3 sequence: CSVTGGSGYTF.

This rearrangement joins TRBV20-1 to TRBJ2-3; TCRdb designates TRBD2, a call that cannot be tested without DNA. The CDR3 is 14 amino acids. Germline V lookup: CDR1 DFQATT, CDR2 SNEGSKA (reference sequence). This CDR3 reads CSASDLAGDDTQYF.

The chain combines TRBV4-1 with TRBJ1-5; TCRdb names TRBD1, which stays unverified in the absence of DNA. CDR3 length equals 18 residues. Per germline, CDR1 MGHRA and CDR2 YSYEKL. The CDR3 here is CASSQERVTGGWNQPQHF.

The chain recombines TRBV2 with TRBJ2-7; TCRdb picks TRBD2, but there is no DNA to check that call. This CDR3 has 15 amino acids. Germline CDR1 SNHLY, CDR2 FYNNEI. The CDR3 spells CASSEVARTTYEQYF.

The chain has TRBV20-1 and TRBJ2-3; the D call from TCRdb, TRBD1, cannot be confirmed without DNA. Germline CDR1 and CDR2: DFQATT and SNEGSKA (reference sequence). CDR3 length: 13 amino acids. The chain's CDR3 is CSARGTGPDTQYF.

The chain joins TRBV5-8 to TRBJ2-5; there is no DNA to check the TCRdb D call of TRBD1. CDR1 SGHTS and CDR2 YDEGEE come from the germline V gene. CDR3 size: 15 residues. CDR3 loop: CASSYRQGAEETQYF. Variable domain in full (rest from reference TRBV5-8 and TRBJ2-5): EAGVTQSPTHLIKTRGQQATLRCSPISGHTSVYWYQQALGLGLQFLLWYDEGEERNRGNFPPRFSGRQFPNYSSELNVNALELEDSALYLCASSYRQGAEETQYFGPGTRLLVL.

The chain carries TRBV5-1 and TRBJ2-7; the D call from TCRdb, TRBD1, cannot be confirmed without DNA. The CDR3 spans 16 residues. Per germline, CDR1 SGHRS and CDR2 YFSETQ. Here the CDR3 reads CASSFPQGTGDYEQYF.

V and J are TRBV5-1 and TRBJ2-1; TCRdb names TRBD1, which stays unverified in the absence of DNA. The germline gives CDR1 SGHRS, CDR2 YFSETQ. The CDR3 loop spans 17 amino acids. CDR3 residues: CASSPPPGRSSYNEQFF.

V gene TRBV29-1 combines with J gene TRBJ2-1; there is no DNA to check the TCRdb D call of TRBD2. This CDR3 comprises 17 residues. Per germline, CDR1 SQVTM and CDR2 ANQGSEA. CDR3 residues: CSVALTSAYSSYNEQFF.

The V gene is TRBV20-1, the J gene TRBJ2-1; TCRdb picks TRBD2, but there is no DNA to check that call. The CDR3 loop spans 18 amino acids. Germline values: CDR1 DFQATT, CDR2 SNEGSKA (reference sequence). Here the CDR3 reads CSARLAGRRSLPYNEQFF.

The chain links TRBV7-2 to TRBJ1-2; without DNA, the TCRdb call of TRBD1 cannot be checked. This CDR3 is 13 amino acids long. Per germline, CDR1 SGHTA and CDR2 FQGNSA. This chain's CDR3 is CASTVGGWSGYTF. Variable domain in full (rest from reference TRBV7-2 and TRBJ1-2): GAGVSQSPSNKVTEKGKDVELRCDPISGHTALYWYRQSLGQGLEFLIYFQGNSAPDKSGLPSDRFSAERTGGSVSTLTIQRTQQEDSAVYLCASTVGGWSGYTFGSGTRLTVV.

The chain carries TRBV5-1 and TRBJ2-7; TCRdb lists TRBD2, though no DNA is available to test this call. The CDR3 totals 15 residues. CDR1 is SGHRS, CDR2 YFSETQ, per germline. The CDR3 reads CASSFLTSGSGEQYF.

This rearrangement joins TRBV7-2 to TRBJ2-3; the D call of TRBD2 rests on TCRdb alone, since no DNA is present to check it. This CDR3 has 15 residues. In germline, CDR1 is SGHTA, CDR2 FQGNSA. The CDR3 spells CASSLRGLALYTQYF.

The chain links TRBV5-1 to TRBJ2-4; TCRdb lists TRBD1, though no DNA is available to test this call. This CDR3 has 13 amino acids. CDR1 is SGHRS, CDR2 YFSETQ, per germline. The CDR3 reads CASSSGIQNIQYF.

The chain is built from TRBV20-1 and TRBJ2-7; TCRdb's D call of TRBD1 is untestable without DNA. The CDR3 consists of 11 residues. CDR1 DFQATT and CDR2 SNEGSKA come from the germline V gene (reference sequence). This chain's CDR3 is CSARSRGEQYF.

The chain employs TRBV4-1 and TRBJ2-1. Germline V gene lookup returns CDR1 MGHRA and CDR2 YSYEKL. The CDR3 consists of 13 residues. The CDR3 protein is CASSPVGFDEQFF.

The chain uses TRBV2 and TRBJ1-6. Germline CDR1 and CDR2: SNHLY and FYNNEI. This CDR3 is 16 amino acids long. CDR3 sequence: CASSEEGSSYNSPLHF.

The rearrangement uses TRBV5-1 and TRBJ1-2; the TCRdb D gene call, TRBD1, has no DNA to confirm it. This CDR3 contains 17 residues. Germline CDR1 reads SGHRS; CDR2 reads YFSETQ. This chain's CDR3 is CASSRNEGQGRVDGYTF.